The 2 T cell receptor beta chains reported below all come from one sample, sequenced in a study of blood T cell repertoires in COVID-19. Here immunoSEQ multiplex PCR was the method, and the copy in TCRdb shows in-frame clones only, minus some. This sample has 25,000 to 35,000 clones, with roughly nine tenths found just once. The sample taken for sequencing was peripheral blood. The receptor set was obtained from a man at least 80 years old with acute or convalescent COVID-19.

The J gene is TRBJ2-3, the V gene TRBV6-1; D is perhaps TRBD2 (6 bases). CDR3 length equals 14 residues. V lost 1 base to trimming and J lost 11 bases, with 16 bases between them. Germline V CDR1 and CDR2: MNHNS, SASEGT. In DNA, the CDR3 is TGTGCCAGCAGTGAAGTCCCCTTGGTGGGGGGGCAGTATTTT. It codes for CASSEVPLVGGQYF.

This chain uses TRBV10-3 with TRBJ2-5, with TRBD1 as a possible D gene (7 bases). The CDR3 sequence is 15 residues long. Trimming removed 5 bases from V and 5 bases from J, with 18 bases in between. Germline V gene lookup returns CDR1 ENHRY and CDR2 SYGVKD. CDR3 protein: CAISNTQGGVETQYF. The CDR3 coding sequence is TGTGCCATCAGTAATACTCAGGGGGGCGTGGAGACCCAGTACTTC.